This TCR beta chain was sequenced for a study of blood T cell repertoires in COVID-19. After removal of 2 bases from V and 4 bases from J, the junction contained 4 bases not matched to a gene. The CDR3 runs 14 residues. Germline V lookup: CDR1 KGHSH, CDR2 LQKENI. Sequencing was performed with immunoSEQ multiplex PCR; in TCRdb, only in-frame clones are kept and a portion is missing. The sample includes around 170,000 clones, 83% of them seen just once. The receptor's source is a woman aged 70 to 79 with COVID-19, enrolled during active disease. V is TRBV18 and J is TRBJ2-7, with 8 bases identical to TRBD1. Material for sequencing was peripheral blood. CDR3 coding DNA: TGTGCCAGCTCACCAGCCGGGACAGGATACGAGCAGTACTTC. Translation: CASSPAGTGYEQYF. The whole variable domain, filled in from reference TRBV18 and TRBJ2-7, reads NAGVMQNPRHLVRRRGQEARLRCSPMKGHSHVYWYRQLPEEGLKFMVYLQKENIIDESGMPKERFSAEFPKEGPSILRIQQVVRGDSAAYFCASSPAGTGYEQYFGPGTRLTVT.